These T cell receptor beta chains were read from a single sample in a study of T cell repertoires in cytomegalovirus infection. TCRdb used MiXCR to reprocess the reads, holding one entry per CDR3 protein. This sample yields a few hundred thousand distinct CDR3 sequences, of which around 13% are seen a single time; 8.8% belongs to the top ten. The sequencing sample was made of PBMCs. The receptors stem from a human donor in good health (CMV status not recorded). Some clones in this sample may be carry-over from other donors' samples. CDR3s include the opening cysteine and the closing phenylalanine or tryptophan. The D gene is left open where the match is weak. The size field is filled for only some rows; it gives once, few, many or a size class.

>-|18|TRBJ2-4|many|TRBV7-2
TGTGCCAGCAGCTTAGCCCCATACAGGGCCAGAGGGGGAAACATTCAGTACTTC
CASSLAPYRARGGNIQYF
>-|13|TRBJ2-2|few|TRBV12-3/TRBV12-4
TGTGCCAGCAGACAACAGGTTGACGGGGAGCTGTTTTTT
CASRQQVDGELFF
>-|11|TRBJ1-2|many|TRBV6-2/TRBV6-3
TGTGCCAGCAGTTACCCGGGGACCTCCACCTTC
CASSYPGTSTF
>TRBD2|14|TRBJ2-7|-|TRBV20-1
TGCAGTGCTAGAGATTTCCGGGAGGGACTCGAGCAGTACTTC
CSARDFREGLEQYF
>-|16|TRBJ2-5|many|TRBV7-2
TGTGCCAGCAGCTTAGAGTCTCGGCGGCCTCAAGAGACCCAGTACTTC
CASSLESRRPQETQYF
>TRBD1|12|TRBJ1-2|once|TRBV20-1
TGCAGTGCTAAGATAACAGGGGGTGCATACACCTTC
CSAKITGGAYTF
>-|15|TRBJ1-3|-|TRBV12-3/TRBV12-4
TGTGCCAGCAGTTTAAATGGGGGCTCTGGAAACACCATATATTTT
CASSLNGGSGNTIYF
>-|14|TRBJ2-3|-|TRBV5-8
TGTGCCAGCAGCTTGGGTAGGGTCGCAGATACGCAGTATTTT
CASSLGRVADTQYF
>-|17|TRBJ2-2|few|TRBV27
TGTGCCAGCAGTTTCGAGCCATTACGTCCGAACACCGGGGAGCTGTTTTTT
CASSFEPLRPNTGELFF
>TRBD2|16|TRBJ2-1|-|TRBV9
TGTGCCAGCAGCGTCGGACTAGCGGGAGGGCCTTATGAGCAGTTCTTC
CASSVGLAGGPYEQFF
>TRBD1|16|TRBJ2-7|-|TRBV6-5
TGTGCCAGCAGTTCACTCTGGACAGGGGGAGTGAGGGAGCAGTACTTC
CASSSLWTGGVREQYF
>TRBD2|14|TRBJ2-1|-|TRBV2
TGTGCCAGCAGTGTTGCGGGAGGACGAAATGAGCAGTTCTTC
CASSVAGGRNEQFF
>TRBD2|15|TRBJ2-7|many|TRBV7-2
TGTGCCAGCAGATTAGCGGGAGGGACCACCTACGAGCAGTACTTC
CASRLAGGTTYEQYF